The TCR beta chain described here comes from a study of shared clonotypes between healthy human individuals. Germline CDR1 SGHNT, CDR2 YYREEE (reference sequence). V was clipped by 4 bases and J by 3 bases; unmatched bases: 3. The CDR3 totals 15 residues. Naive CD45RA+ and memory CD45RA-negative subsets were split from CD4+ cells. Libraries were prepared by immunoSEQ multiplex PCR; TCRdb keeps only in-frame clonotypes and omits some of them. This table has around 2.5 million clones, roughly 93% appearing once. Sequenced input: naive CD4+ T cells from PBMCs. Stated subset: CD45RA+ positively selected. This rearrangement joins TRBV5-4 to TRBJ2-2, with 10 bases lining up with TRBD2. The source of this sequence is a man younger than 35 in good health. Some clones in this sample may be carry-over from other donors' samples. CDR3 nucleotide sequence: TGTGCCAGCAGCATCGGACTAGCGGACACCGGGGAGCTGTTTTTT. This encodes CASSIGLADTGELFF.